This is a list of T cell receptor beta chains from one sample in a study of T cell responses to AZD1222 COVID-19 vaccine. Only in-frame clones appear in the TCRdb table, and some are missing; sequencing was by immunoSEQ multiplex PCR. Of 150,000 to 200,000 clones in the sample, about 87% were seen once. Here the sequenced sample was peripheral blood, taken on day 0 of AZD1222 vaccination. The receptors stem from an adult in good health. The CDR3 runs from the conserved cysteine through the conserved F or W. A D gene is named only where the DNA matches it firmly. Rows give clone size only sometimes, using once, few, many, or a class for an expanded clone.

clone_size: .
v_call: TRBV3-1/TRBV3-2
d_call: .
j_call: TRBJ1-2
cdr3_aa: CASSQDRLRGTSYTF
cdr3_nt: TGTGCCAGCAGCCAAGATCGGTTGCGGGGAACCAGCTACACCTTC

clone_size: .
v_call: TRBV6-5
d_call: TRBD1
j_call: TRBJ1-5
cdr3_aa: CASLGQRAGNQPQHF
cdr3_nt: TGTGCCAGCCTGGGACAGCGAGCCGGCAATCAGCCCCAGCATTTT

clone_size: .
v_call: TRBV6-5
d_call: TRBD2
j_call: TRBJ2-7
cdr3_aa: CASSYSLAGGSYEQYF
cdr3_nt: TGTGCCAGCAGTTACTCCCTAGCGGGAGGCTCCTACGAGCAGTACTTC

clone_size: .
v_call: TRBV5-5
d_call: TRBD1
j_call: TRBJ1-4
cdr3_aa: CASSPPGTVNEKLFF
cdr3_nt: TGTGCCAGCAGCCCTCCGGGGACAGTTAATGAAAAACTGTTTTTT

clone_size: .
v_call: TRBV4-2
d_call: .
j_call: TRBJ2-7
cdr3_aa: CASSPQGDPAYEQYF
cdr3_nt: TGTGCCAGCAGCCCCCAAGGGGACCCGGCCTACGAGCAGTACTTC

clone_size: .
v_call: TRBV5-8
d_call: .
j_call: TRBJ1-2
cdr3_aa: CASSLSWVDSGYTF
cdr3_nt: TGTGCCAGCAGCTTGTCGTGGGTAGACTCTGGCTACACCTTC

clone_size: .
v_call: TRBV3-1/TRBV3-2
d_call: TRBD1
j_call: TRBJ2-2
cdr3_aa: CASSQGQGDTGELFF
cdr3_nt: TGTGCCAGCAGCCAAGGCCAGGGGGACACCGGGGAGCTGTTTTTT

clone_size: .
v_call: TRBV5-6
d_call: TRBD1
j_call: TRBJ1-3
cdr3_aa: CASSVRDRVSSGNTIYF
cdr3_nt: TGTGCCAGCAGCGTCCGGGACAGGGTTTCCTCTGGAAACACCATATATTTT

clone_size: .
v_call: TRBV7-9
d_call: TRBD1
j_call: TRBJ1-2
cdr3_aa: CASSSGDRGDYGYTF
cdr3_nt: TGTGCCAGCAGCTCAGGGGACAGGGGAGACTATGGCTACACCTTC

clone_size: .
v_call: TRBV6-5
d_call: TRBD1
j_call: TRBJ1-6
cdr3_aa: CASSYSSTGLSSPLHF
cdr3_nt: TGTGCCAGCAGTTACAGTTCGACAGGGTTAAGTTCACCCCTCCACTTT

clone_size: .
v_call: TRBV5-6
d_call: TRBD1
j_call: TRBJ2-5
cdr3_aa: CASSLRTGGKETQYF
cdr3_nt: TGTGCCAGCAGCCTACGGACAGGGGGGAAAGAGACCCAGTACTTC

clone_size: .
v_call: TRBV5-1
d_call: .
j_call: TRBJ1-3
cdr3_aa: CASSSLPTGSLLSGNTIYF
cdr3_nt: TGCGCCAGCAGCTCCCTCCCGACCGGGAGCCTTCTCTCTGGAAACACCATATATTTT

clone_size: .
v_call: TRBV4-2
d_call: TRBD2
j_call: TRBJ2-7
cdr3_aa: CASSQAGSMGLAVTYEQYF
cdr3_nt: TGTGCCAGCAGCCAAGCAGGATCCATGGGGCTAGCGGTTACCTACGAGCAGTACTTC

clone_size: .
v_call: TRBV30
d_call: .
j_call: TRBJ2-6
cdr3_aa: CASPRTGANVLTF
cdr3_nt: TGTGCCTCCCCCCGGACGGGGGCCAACGTCCTGACTTTC

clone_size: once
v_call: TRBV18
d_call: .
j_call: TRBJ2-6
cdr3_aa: CASSPRQEYSGANVLTF
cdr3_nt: TGTGCCAGCTCACCGCGACAGGAGTACTCTGGGGCCAACGTCCTGACTTTC

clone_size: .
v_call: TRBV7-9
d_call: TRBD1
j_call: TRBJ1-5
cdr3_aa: CASSGRDSNQPQHF
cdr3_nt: TGTGCCAGCAGCGGCCGGGACAGTAATCAGCCCCAGCATTTT

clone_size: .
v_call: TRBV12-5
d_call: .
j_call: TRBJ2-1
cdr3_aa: CASGLNTGNEQFF
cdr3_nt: TGTGCTAGTGGTTTGAACACAGGGAATGAGCAGTTCTTC

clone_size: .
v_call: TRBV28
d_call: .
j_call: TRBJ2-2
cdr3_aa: CASSLAGITGELFF
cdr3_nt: TGTGCCAGCAGTTTGGCAGGAATAACCGGGGAGCTGTTTTTT

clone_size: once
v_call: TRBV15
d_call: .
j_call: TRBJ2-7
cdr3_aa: CATQAAQGSYEQYF
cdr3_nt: TGTGCCACCCAGGCGGCACAGGGATCCTACGAGCAGTACTTC

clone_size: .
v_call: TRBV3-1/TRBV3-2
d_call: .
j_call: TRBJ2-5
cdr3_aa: CASSQDGRQETQYF
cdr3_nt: TGTGCCAGCAGCCAAGATGGAAGACAAGAGACCCAGTACTTC

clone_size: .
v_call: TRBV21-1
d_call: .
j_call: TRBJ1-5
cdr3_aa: CASSPLRRGTQPQHF
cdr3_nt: TGTGCCAGCAGCCCCTTAAGGAGAGGTACTCAGCCCCAGCATTTT

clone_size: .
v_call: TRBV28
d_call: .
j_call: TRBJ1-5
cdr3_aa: CASSLSAGRGNQPQHF
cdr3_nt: TGTGCCAGCAGTTTATCGGCGGGGAGGGGCAATCAGCCCCAGCATTTT

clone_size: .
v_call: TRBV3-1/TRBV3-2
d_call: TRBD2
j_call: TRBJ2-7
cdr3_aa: CASSPLAGDGDEQYF
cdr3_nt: TGTGCCAGCAGCCCCTTAGCGGGAGATGGCGACGAGCAGTACTTC

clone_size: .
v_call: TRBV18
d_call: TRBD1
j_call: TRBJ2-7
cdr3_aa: CASSVDRGSYEQYF
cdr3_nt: TGTGCCAGCTCAGTGGACAGGGGTAGCTACGAGCAGTACTTC

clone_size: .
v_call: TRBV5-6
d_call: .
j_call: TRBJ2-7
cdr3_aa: CASSLWRVDYEQYF
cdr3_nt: TGTGCCAGCAGCTTATGGAGGGTTGACTACGAGCAGTACTTC

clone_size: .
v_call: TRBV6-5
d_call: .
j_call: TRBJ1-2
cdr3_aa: CASSYTGIESYGYTF
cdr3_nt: TGTGCCAGCAGTTATACAGGGATAGAGAGCTATGGCTACACCTTC

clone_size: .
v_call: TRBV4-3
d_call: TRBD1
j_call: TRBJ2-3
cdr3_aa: CASSLGQGPSTDTQYF
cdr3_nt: TGCGCCAGCAGCCTAGGACAGGGTCCCAGCACAGATACGCAGTATTTT

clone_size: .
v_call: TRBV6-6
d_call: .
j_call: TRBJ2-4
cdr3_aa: CASSLADLAKNIQYF
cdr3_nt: TGTGCCAGCAGTTTAGCGGACCTAGCCAAAAACATTCAGTACTTC

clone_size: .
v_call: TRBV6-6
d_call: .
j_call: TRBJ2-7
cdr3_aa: CASSSPTNPGEQYF
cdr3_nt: TGTGCCAGCAGTAGCCCTACAAACCCCGGCGAGCAGTACTTC

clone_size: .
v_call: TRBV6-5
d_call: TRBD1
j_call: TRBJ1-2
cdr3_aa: CASSYDSTGSHGYTF
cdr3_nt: TGTGCCAGCAGTTACGATTCGACAGGGAGTCATGGCTACACCTTC

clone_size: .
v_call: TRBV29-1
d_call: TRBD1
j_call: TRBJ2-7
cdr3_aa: CSVERTGSDEQYF
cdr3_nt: TGCAGCGTCGAAAGGACAGGGTCGGACGAGCAGTACTTC

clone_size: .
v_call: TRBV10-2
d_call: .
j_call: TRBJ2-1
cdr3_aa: CASSGASYNEQFF
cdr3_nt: TGCGCCAGCAGTGGGGCTAGCTACAATGAGCAGTTCTTC

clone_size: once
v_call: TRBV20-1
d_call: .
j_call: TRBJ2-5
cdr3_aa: CSASAPGQTVQETQYF
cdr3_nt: TGCAGTGCTAGTGCCCCCGGGCAGACGGTTCAAGAGACCCAGTACTTC

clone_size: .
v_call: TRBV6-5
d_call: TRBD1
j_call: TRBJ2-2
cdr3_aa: CASSRQGANTGELFF
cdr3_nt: TGTGCCAGCAGCCGACAGGGAGCGAACACCGGGGAGCTGTTTTTT

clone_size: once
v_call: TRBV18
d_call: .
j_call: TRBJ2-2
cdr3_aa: CASSPRSLGLTGELFF
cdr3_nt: TGTGCCAGCTCACCACGTAGCCTGGGATTGACCGGGGAGCTGTTTTTT